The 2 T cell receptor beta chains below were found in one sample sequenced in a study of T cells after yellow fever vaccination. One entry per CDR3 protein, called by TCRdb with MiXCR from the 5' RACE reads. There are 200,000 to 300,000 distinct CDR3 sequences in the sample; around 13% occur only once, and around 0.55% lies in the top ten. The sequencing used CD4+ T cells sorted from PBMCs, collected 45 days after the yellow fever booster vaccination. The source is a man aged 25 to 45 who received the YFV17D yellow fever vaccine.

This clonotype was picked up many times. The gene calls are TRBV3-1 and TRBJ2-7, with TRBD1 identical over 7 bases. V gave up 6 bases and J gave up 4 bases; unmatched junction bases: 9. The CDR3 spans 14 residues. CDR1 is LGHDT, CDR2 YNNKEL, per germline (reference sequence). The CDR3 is CASSPDRATYEQYF. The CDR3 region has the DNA TGTGCCAGCAGTCCAGACAGGGCCACATACGAGCAGTACTTC.

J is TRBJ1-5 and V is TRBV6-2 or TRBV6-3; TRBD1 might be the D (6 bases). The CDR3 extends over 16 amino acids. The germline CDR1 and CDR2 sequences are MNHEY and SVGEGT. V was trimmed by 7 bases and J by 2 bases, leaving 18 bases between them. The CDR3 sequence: CASTTPRTVRNQPQHF. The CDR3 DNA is TGTGCCAGCACCACCCCCCGGACAGTCCGCAATCAGCCCCAGCATTTT.